This T cell receptor (beta chain) was identified in a study of shared clonotypes between healthy human individuals (dated by TCRdb to 2020 to 2021). About the investigation overall: The cohort comprised a couple of women and a few men aged 18 to 49 years. For each donor, three plates each were used for CD4 naive and CD4 memory, two plates were used for CD8 naive, and one plate was used for CD8 memory. The study deeply sequenced blood TCR repertoires of five healthy adults to estimate repertoire size and the extent of clonotype sharing between individuals. Different laboratories and diverse techniques were used to prepare libraries and sequence TCR repertoires, to increase sequencing depth and limit assay-specific biases. Between about 0.85 and 9.5 billion PBMCs per donor were obtained by leukapheresis.

Comment on this clone: This clone's antigen is unknown. No base-level quality is on record; no much larger clone is a single base apart. Other DNA sequences in this sample translate to the same CDR3.

The donors were healthy, HIV-negative adults with no recently reported acute infections or vaccinations. All donors were Caucasian adults living in Nashville, Tennessee, USA. CD4+ T cells were enriched through magnetic negative selection, after which naive cells were positively selected on CD45RA and the remaining negative fraction served as the memory subset. After blood collection by leukapheresis, PBMCs were isolated using Ficoll-Histopaque density gradient centrifugation and then cryopreserved in the vapor phase of liquid nitrogen. Analytical flow cytometry was used to check the purity and quantity of each magnetically sorted T cell population. Genomic DNA was isolated from every sorted fraction and measured by UV absorbance on a Nanodrop 2000c. On the study overall, not on this receptor specifically: Pairwise subsampling indicated that sequencing depth was expected to affect the degree of clonotype sharing among donors. Rarefaction of sorted-subset datasets indicated incomplete sequencing despite the large sequencing depth. About 5% of naive CD4, 3.5% of naive CD8, approximately 2% of memory CD4, and 0.4% of memory CD8 clonotypes were shared across several donors. Larger estimated clonotype richness was generally found for naive subsets than for memory subsets. The genetic and exposure-history diversity represented was limited by the small number of donors. Compared with non-shared clonotypes, clonotypes shared by all four sorted-subset donors had higher generation probabilities. Sampling was limited to blood, and TCR repertoires in tissue likely differ from TCR repertoires in blood.

TCR CDR3 regions were amplified from genomic DNA by multiplex PCR using the deep immunoSEQ assay. Genomic DNA extracted from each cell subset was distributed evenly over all wells of several immunoSEQ 96-well plates, and each plate served as one replicate. For sorted subsets, each replicate PCR was loaded with about 0.2 ug genomic DNA, equivalent to 30,000 or so T cell genomes. The purified libraries were quantified using a Qubit 3.0 fluorometer, sized with a Bioanalyzer 2100, and then quantified again using the KAPA Library Quantification kit. Every immunoSEQ 96-well plate was sequenced on a dedicated single-read 150-cycle Illumina NextSeq 550 flow cell. The authors' pipeline ran thus. The immunoSEQ output contained only junctional sequences without quality scores, so filtering could not match that applied to full-length reads. Sequences were annotated with PyIR, a Python wrapper for IgBLAST v1.9, using IMGT germline references to assign V/J genes and CDR3. Reads were removed for weak V/J assignments (E-value above 1e-6), missing CDR3, stop codons, out-of-frame junctions, or ambiguous translated residues. A V3J clonotype was defined by an identical inferred V gene, J gene, and CDR3 amino acid sequence. Percentage overlap between repertoires was calculated by dividing the number of shared unique clonotypes by the size of the smaller repertoire. Richness of each repertoire was evaluated using RTK rarefaction, the Chao1 estimator, and Recon v2.1 estimates of unobserved clonotypes. Generation probabilities were computed with OLGA for all TCRbeta clonotypes obtained by the gDNA method from several donors. TCRdb provides this immuneACCESS table in a form limited to in-frame rearrangements. Some clones are lacking; in checked studies, under half of them reflect an unresolved V gene, and why the rest are absent is not known. That table is the source of V, J and clone size, and D and trimming were worked out from the DNA. The sample contains over a million clones, approximately 96% of them found a single time. In total, the top ten clones hold 1% to 1.5% of the sample.

V is pared back by 1 base and J by 2 bases, with 9 bases lying between the germline termini. The CDR3 measures 14 amino acids from cysteine to phenylalanine. Left in the record is the CDR3 DNA by itself, 42 bases read in frame from the first base. The germline V gene encodes CDR1 SGHNT and CDR2 YYREEE (reference sequence). The sample consisted of naive CD4+ T cells sorted from blood. The sample's cell subset or site label, decoded: CD45RA+ positively selected. The receptor's source is a man aged 30-40 years in good health. The chain links TRBV5-4 with TRBJ1-1; tentative D gene TRBD1, with 5 bases matching. Here the CDR3 is given as CASSLRQGNTEAFF. The DNA is as follows: TGTGCCAGCAGCTTGCGGCAGGGAAACACTGAAGCTTTCTTT.